This TCR beta chain was sequenced for a study of CD8+CD57+ T cells in acquired aplastic anemia. Overall study: Sorted CD4+ and CD8+ cell DNA averaged roughly 3 ug. Points from the study as a whole: Statistical testing detected no significant gap in CD8+ Simpson's diversity between patients and controls. Around 27 CD8+ CDR3 sequences occurred in both the patients and the controls.

Genomic DNA acted as the template from which TCR beta VDJ combination and CDR3 sequence profiling were carried out. Each CDR3 protein gets one entry after TCRdb re-called the reads with MiXCR. The sample yields approximately 170,000 distinct CDR3 sequences, 55% to 75% seen once. This clonotype was recorded only once. Its cognate antigen is unknown. Germline lookup yields CDR1 MNHNY and CDR2 SVGAGI (reference sequence). The CDR3 loop spans 8 amino acids. Sequenced: sorted CD4+, CD8+, or CD8+CD57+ T cells (not recorded which) from PBMCs. J is TRBJ2-2 and V is TRBV6-6, with D unclear. The sequence came from a human donor in good health. CDR3 region: CATGELFF. In nucleotides, the CDR3 is TGTGCGACCGGGGAGCTGTTTTTT.